Below are 24 T cell receptor beta chains sequenced from a single sample in a study of control samples from healthy donors and cancer patients. Libraries were prepared by immunoSEQ multiplex PCR; TCRdb keeps only in-frame clonotypes and omits some of them. This sample has 93,000 or so clones, with around 88% found just once. Material for sequencing was PBMCs. All receptors derive from a man in his 60s with lung cancer.

The chain combines TRBV27 with TRBJ1-3, with 8 bases aligning to TRBD1. Germline V CDR1 and CDR2: MNHEY, SMNVEV (reference sequence). V dropped 6 bases and J dropped 3; count of bases not matched to a gene: 4. The CDR3 loop spans 14 amino acids. CDR3 DNA sequence: TGTGCCAGCAGCCGGACAGGGTTTGGAAACACCATATATTTT. Translated: CASSRTGFGNTIYF.

This clone was picked up one time. The rearrangement joins TRBV24-1 to TRBJ2-3; 12 bases agree with TRBD1. Germline values: CDR1 KGHDR, CDR2 SFDVKD. The CDR3 sequence is 17 residues long. After removal of 2 bases from V and 4 bases from J, the junction contained 6 bases not matched to a gene. The CDR3 spells CATSDSPGQGAPDTQYF. Here the CDR3 DNA reads TGTGCCACCAGTGATTCGCCGGGACAGGGGGCTCCAGATACGCAGTATTTT.

The rearrangement uses TRBV14 and TRBJ2-7; D perhaps matches TRBD1 (6 bases). V was trimmed by 1 base and J by 2 bases, leaving 18 bases between them. The CDR3 extends over 17 amino acids. Per germline, CDR1 SGHDN and CDR2 FVKESK. The CDR3 region has the DNA TGTGCCAGCAGCCAAGTTTTCCTGGGACACCATCCCTACGAGCAGTACGTC. It yields the protein CASSQVFLGHHPYEQYV.

This chain links TRBV18 with TRBJ2-7; D assignment may be TRBD1 or TRBD2 (6 bases each). The CDR3 spans 13 residues. The V gene lost 8 bases and the J gene lost 3 bases, with 14 bases spanning the gap. Germline CDR1 KGHSH, CDR2 LQKENI. The CDR3 DNA sequence: TGTGCCAGCGCGGGACAAGACAACTACGAGCAGTACTTC. Protein sequence: CASAGQDNYEQYF.

This chain links TRBV7-3 with TRBJ1-2; the D gene is possibly TRBD1 (6 bases). Germline CDR1 SGHTA, CDR2 FQGTGA. This CDR3 is 14 amino acids long. V was trimmed by 9 bases and J by 0 bases, leaving 14 bases between them. The CDR3 coding sequence is TGTGCCAGGGGACGACAGGACCCTAACTATGGCTACACCTTC. Its translation: CARGRQDPNYGYTF.

CDR3 nucleotides: TGTGCCACCAGTGATTGGGGACAGGGGGGAGAGACCCAGTACTTC. Its translation is CATSDWGQGGETQYF. The chain links TRBV24-1 to TRBJ2-5, with TRBD1 identical over 11 bases. The length of the CDR3 is 15 residues. The ends lost 2 bases at V and 4 bases at J; junction bases unmatched: 2. Germline CDR1 is KGHDR and CDR2 is SFDVKD.

The J gene is TRBJ1-2, the V gene TRBV30, with D possibly matching TRBD1 (5 bases). Trimming removed 0 bases at V and 7 bases at J, with 21 bases between. The CDR3 sequence is 16 residues long. Germline V gives CDR1 GTSNPN, CDR2 SVGIG (reference sequence). CDR3 amino acids: CAWSVGARRLPFGYTF. CDR3 sequence (DNA): TGTGCCTGGAGTGTCGGGGCCCGTCGACTCCCGTTTGGCTACACCTTC. Using reference TRBV30 and TRBJ1-2 for the parts outside the CDR3, the full variable domain is SQTIHQWPATLVQPVGSPLSLECTVEGTSNPNLYWYRQAAGRGLQLLFYSVGIGQISSEVPQNLSASRPQDRQFILSSKKLLLSDSGFYLCAWSVGARRLPFGYTFGSGTRLTVV.

This clone turned up a few times. The junction departs from germline at one end; a sequencing error may be responsible. The same CDR3 can be traced to other DNA sequences in this sample. The chain couples TRBV27 to TRBJ2-2; 9 bases are a match to TRBD2. CDR1 and CDR2 (germline): MNHEY, SMNVEV (reference sequence). The CDR3 contains 17 residues. The CDR3 region has the DNA TGCCCCAGCAGTTCAGAAACGCGGGGGGGCCGGACCGGGGAGCTGTTTTTT. This translates into CPSSSETRGGRTGELFF.

This chain links TRBV7-9 with TRBJ2-7, with TRBD1 as a possible D gene (6 bases). The CDR3 extends over 15 amino acids. Germline V gene data show CDR1 as SEHNR and CDR2 as FQNEAQ (reference sequence). Trimming removed 3 bases from V and 0 bases from J, with 12 bases in between. CDR3 nucleotide sequence: TGTGCCAGCAGCTTGGCCGGGACATCCTCCTACGAGCAGTACGTC. Amino acid sequence: CASSLAGTSSYEQYV.

This rearrangement joins TRBV15 to TRBJ2-1, with TRBD1 matching 8 bases. Trimming removed 5 bases from V and 4 bases from J; junction bases left unmatched: 7. Germline CDR1 reads LNHNV; CDR2 reads YYDKDF (reference sequence). There are 15 residues in the CDR3. CDR3 protein: CATSPWTGSYNEQFF. Here the CDR3 DNA reads TGTGCCACCAGCCCTTGGACAGGGAGTTACAATGAGCAGTTCTTC.

The V gene is TRBV12-5, the J gene TRBJ1-1, with D possibly matching TRBD1 (6 bases). Trimming left V 6 bases short and J 5 bases short, with 13 bases between. In germline, CDR1 is LGHNT, CDR2 FRNRAP. The CDR3 has 13 amino acids. CDR3 bases: TGTGCTAGTGGGCTCAAGGGGGGGACTGAAGCTTTCTTT. Its translation: CASGLKGGTEAFF.

This chain uses TRBV11-2 with TRBJ1-6, with TRBD1 matching 7 bases. The germline V gene encodes CDR1 SGHAT and CDR2 FQNNGV. V lost 5 bases, J lost 7 bases, and 5 bases stayed unmatched. The CDR3 loop spans 14 amino acids. The CDR3 is CASSVGTANSPLHF. CDR3 DNA: TGTGCCAGCAGCGTCGGGACAGCCAATTCACCCCTCCACTTT.

This clone was detected once. This chain connects TRBV5-1 to TRBJ2-3, with unresolved D. V was cut by 1 base and J by 3 bases, with 9 bases left in between. Germline CDR1 is SGHRS and CDR2 is YFSETQ. The CDR3 totals 14 residues. CDR3 residues: CASSLTKGTDTQYF. The CDR3, as DNA: TGCGCCAGCAGCTTGACCAAAGGGACAGATACGCAGTATTTT.

This rearrangement joins TRBV4-1 to TRBJ1-5; D unclear. Trimming shortened V by 0 bases and J by 7 bases, and 13 bases separated the two germline ends. The CDR3 sequence is 15 residues long. Germline loops: CDR1 MGHRA, CDR2 YSYEKL. The CDR3 DNA reads as TGCGCCAGCAGCCAAGAATCGGGTACGAGGCAGCCCCAGCATTTT. It translates to CASSQESGTRQPQHF.

The gene calls are TRBV11-2 and TRBJ2-1; D not certain. Trimming took 1 base from V and 5 from J, leaving 9 bases between them. CDR1 and CDR2 from the germline V gene are SGHAT and FQNNGV. The CDR3 consists of 14 residues. The CDR3 bases are TGTGCCAGCAGCTTAGTGGGGTCCCACAATGAGCAGTTCTTC. Its protein product is CASSLVGSHNEQFF.

The CDR3 DNA is TGTGCCAGCAACACGGGCCAAAGGGCCACCGGGGAGCTGTTTTTT. As protein: CASNTGQRATGELFF. The chain has TRBV7-9 and TRBJ2-2, with D unresolved. Germline V gene lookup returns CDR1 SEHNR and CDR2 FQNEAQ (reference sequence). Trimming removed 7 bases at V and 4 bases at J, with 16 bases between. This CDR3 has 15 residues.

Concerning this clone: At one of its ends the junction is not consistent with the germline gene, which may arise from a read error. Other DNA sequences in this specimen translate into the identical CDR3. This chain uses TRBV4-2 with TRBJ2-5; possibly TRBD1 for D (5 bases). The CDR3 consists of 16 residues. Germline-derived CDR1 and CDR2 are LGHNA and YNFKEQ. The CDR3 is CASSQDMVGAQETQYF. CDR3 sequence (DNA): TGTGCCAGCAGTCAAGATATGGTAGGGGCCCAAGAGACCCAGTACTTC.

Of note for this clone: Other nucleotide sequences in the sample specify the same CDR3. The chain carries TRBV18 and TRBJ1-1; maybe TRBD1 (6 bases). Germline V gene data show CDR1 as KGHSH and CDR2 as LQKENI. The CDR3 spans 13 residues. V shed 3 bases and J shed 5 bases, with 10 bases lying between them. CDR3: CASSPQGTTEAFF. The CDR3 nucleotides read TGTGCCAGCTCACCCCAGGGGACAACTGAAGCTTTCTTT. Full variable domain (missing parts from reference TRBV18 and TRBJ1-1): NAGVMQNPRHLVRRRGQEARLRCSPMKGHSHVYWYRQLPEEGLKFMVYLQKENIIDESGMPKERFSAEFPKEGPSILRIQQVVRGDSAAYFCASSPQGTTEAFFGQGTRLTVV.

This clone was seen a single time. The chain uses TRBV6-5 and TRBJ1-1, with TRBD1 as a possible D gene (5 bases). Germline assignment: CDR1 MNHEY and CDR2 SVGAGI. The CDR3 sequence is 14 residues long. The V and J ends lost 4 bases and 0 bases respectively, with 9 bases between them. This CDR3 reads CASSWGTMNTEAFF. CDR3 DNA sequence: TGTGCCAGCAGTTGGGGGACCATGAACACTGAAGCTTTCTTT.

This clone is medium-sized. The chain uses TRBV7-9 and TRBJ1-2; 7 nucleotides match TRBD1. Germline lookup yields CDR1 SEHNR and CDR2 FQNEAQ (reference sequence). V trimming: 6 bases; J trimming: 8 bases; junction bases outside the gene matches: 9. This CDR3 region has 13 residues. CDR3 amino acids: CASSRQGPGGYTF. Here the CDR3 DNA reads TGTGCCAGCAGTCGACAGGGACCCGGGGGCTACACCTTC.

V usage is TRBV3-1 (or the pseudogene TRBV3-2) and J usage is TRBJ1-2; D uncertain. Germline loops: CDR1 LGHDT, CDR2 YNNKEL (reference sequence). V gave up 1 base and J gave up 6 bases, with 12 bases separating them. This CDR3 has 14 residues. In nucleotides, the CDR3 is TGTGCCAGCAGCCAAGGGGATGGATCTCATGGCTACACCTTC. It encodes CASSQGDGSHGYTF.

The sample holds a few counts of this clone. The chain uses TRBV7-6 and TRBJ2-1; 8 nucleotides align to TRBD2. CDR3 length: 16 residues. Unmatched junction bases numbered 5, after V lost 1 base and J lost 3 bases. Germline V gene lookup returns CDR1 SGHVS and CDR2 FNYEAQ. In DNA, the CDR3 is TGTGCCAGCAGCTTAGATGTGGCGGGGGGCTACAATGAGCAGTTCTTC. Amino acids: CASSLDVAGGYNEQFF.

This clone was recorded once. This chain links TRBV9 with TRBJ2-1, with D perhaps given as TRBD1 or TRBD2 (6 bases each). Germline CDR1 is SGDLS and CDR2 is YYNGEE. Trimming took 3 bases from V and 7 from J, leaving 20 bases between them. The CDR3 has 16 amino acids. The CDR3 DNA is TGTGCCAGCAGCGCATCGAATCCGGGGGCGGGGAATGAGCAGTTCTTC. Protein: CASSASNPGAGNEQFF.

The rearrangement uses TRBV18 and TRBJ1-1, with D possibly TRBD1 on 5 matching bases. The CDR3 totals 15 residues. Germline V lookup: CDR1 KGHSH, CDR2 LQKENI. The V and J ends lost 1 base and 4 bases respectively, with 13 bases between them. For the CDR3, the DNA is TGTGCCAGCTCACCACTGGGGGAGCTGAGCACTGAAGCTTTCTTT. Amino acids: CASSPLGELSTEAFF.